The sequence of this TCR beta chain was determined in a study of OX40 agonist ivuxolimab in advanced cancers. Study details: The patients got ivuxolimab, which is an agonistic anti-OX40 (CD134) antibody. People who had prior anti-PD-1, anti-PD-L1 or anti-CTLA-4 therapy could take part, and approximately 44% had some. Whole-study results and caveats: Relative to CD4+ cells, CD8+ T cells on average had more expanded clones. The authors did not determine the antigen specificity of the expanded peripheral T cells.

In the case of this clone: Its specificity is not known.

Per germline, CDR1 MRHNA and CDR2 SNTAGT. V shed 2 bases, J shed 5 bases, and the junction held 3 bases outside the gene matches. The CDR3 is 16 amino acids. Clones were sequenced by immunoSEQ multiplex PCR, and TCRdb holds only the in-frame ones, with some missing. The profile covers about 65,000 clones, with around nine tenths appearing a single time and 0.3% to 0.4% taken by the ten largest. The source material was CD4+ or CD8+ T cells sorted from blood, sampled in a trial of the OX40 agonist ivuxolimab. This chain links TRBV6-4 with TRBJ2-1; 13 nucleotides align to TRBD2. The receptor's source is an adult with an advanced solid tumor such as melanoma, head and neck, liver or kidney cancer. In DNA, the CDR3 is TGTGCCAGCAGTGACGCAGGGACTAGCGGGAACAATGAGCAGTTCTTC. Protein product: CASSDAGTSGNNEQFF.